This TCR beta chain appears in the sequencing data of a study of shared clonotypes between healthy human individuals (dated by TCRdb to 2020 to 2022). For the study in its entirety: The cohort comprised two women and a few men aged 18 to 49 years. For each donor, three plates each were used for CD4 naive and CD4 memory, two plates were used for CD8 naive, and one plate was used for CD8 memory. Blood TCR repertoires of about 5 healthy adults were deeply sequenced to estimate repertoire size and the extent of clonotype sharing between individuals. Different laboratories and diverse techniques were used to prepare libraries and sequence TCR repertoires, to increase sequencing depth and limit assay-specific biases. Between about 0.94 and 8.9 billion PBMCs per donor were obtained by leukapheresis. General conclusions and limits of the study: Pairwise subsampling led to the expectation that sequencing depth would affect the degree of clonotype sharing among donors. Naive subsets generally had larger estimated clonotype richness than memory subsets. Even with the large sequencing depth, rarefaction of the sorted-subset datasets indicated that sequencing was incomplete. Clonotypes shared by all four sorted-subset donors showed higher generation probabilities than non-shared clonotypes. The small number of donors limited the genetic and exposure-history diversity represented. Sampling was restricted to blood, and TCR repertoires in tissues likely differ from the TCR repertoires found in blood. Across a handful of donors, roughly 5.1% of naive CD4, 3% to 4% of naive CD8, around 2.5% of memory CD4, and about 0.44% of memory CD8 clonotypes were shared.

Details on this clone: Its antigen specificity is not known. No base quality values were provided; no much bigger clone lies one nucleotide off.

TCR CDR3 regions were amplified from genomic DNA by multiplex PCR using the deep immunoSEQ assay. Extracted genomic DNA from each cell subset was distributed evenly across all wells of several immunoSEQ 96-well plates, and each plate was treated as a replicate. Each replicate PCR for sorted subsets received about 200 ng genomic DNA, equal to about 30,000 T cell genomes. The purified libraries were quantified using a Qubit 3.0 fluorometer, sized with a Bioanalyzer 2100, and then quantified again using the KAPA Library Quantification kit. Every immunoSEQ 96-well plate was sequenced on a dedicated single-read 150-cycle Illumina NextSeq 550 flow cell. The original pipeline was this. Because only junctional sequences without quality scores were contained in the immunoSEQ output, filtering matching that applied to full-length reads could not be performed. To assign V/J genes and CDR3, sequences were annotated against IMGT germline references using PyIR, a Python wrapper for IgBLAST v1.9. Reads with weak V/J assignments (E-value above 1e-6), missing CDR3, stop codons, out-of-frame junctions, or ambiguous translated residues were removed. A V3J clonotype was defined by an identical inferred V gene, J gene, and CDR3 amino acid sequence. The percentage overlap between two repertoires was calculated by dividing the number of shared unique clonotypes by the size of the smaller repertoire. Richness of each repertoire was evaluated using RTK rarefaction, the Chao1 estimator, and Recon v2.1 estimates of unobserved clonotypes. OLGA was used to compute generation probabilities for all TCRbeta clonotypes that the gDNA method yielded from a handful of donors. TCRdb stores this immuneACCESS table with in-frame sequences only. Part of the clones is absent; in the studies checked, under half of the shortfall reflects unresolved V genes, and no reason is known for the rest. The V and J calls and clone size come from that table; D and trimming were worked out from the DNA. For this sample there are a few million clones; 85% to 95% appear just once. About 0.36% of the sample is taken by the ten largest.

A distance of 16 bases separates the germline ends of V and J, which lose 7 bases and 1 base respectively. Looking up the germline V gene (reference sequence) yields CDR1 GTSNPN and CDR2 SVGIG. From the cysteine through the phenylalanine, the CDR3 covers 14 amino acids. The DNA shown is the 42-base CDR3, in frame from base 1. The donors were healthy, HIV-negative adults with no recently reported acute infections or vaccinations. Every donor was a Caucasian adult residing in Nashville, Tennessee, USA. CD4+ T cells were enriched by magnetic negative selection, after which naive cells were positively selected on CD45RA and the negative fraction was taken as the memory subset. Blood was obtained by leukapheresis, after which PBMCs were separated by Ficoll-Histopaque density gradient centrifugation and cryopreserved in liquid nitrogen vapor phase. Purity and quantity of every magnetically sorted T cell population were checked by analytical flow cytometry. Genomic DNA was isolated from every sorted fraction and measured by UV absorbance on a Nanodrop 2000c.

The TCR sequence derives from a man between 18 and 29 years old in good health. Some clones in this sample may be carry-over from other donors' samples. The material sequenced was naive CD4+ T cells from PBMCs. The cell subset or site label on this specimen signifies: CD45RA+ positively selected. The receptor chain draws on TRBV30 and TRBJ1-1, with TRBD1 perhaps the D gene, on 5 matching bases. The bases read TGTGCCTACTCCCGGGGCATCAGGAACACTGAAGCTTTCTTT. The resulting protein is CAYSRGIRNTEAFF.